Listed below are T cell receptor beta chains from one sample, sequenced in a study of OX40 agonist ivuxolimab in advanced cancers. The assay was immunoSEQ multiplex PCR, and TCRdb's table has in-frame clones only and misses some. This repertoire shows roughly 100,000 clones, more than 85% found once; its top ten account for roughly 0.27%. This material consisted of CD4+ or CD8+ T cells sorted from blood, taken in a trial of the OX40 agonist ivuxolimab. All receptors come from an adult with an advanced solid tumor such as melanoma, head and neck, liver or kidney cancer. Each CDR3 is given with its conserved first and last residue. Each record gives: V gene, D gene, J gene, clone size, CDR3 protein, CDR3 DNA. The D gene is left open where the match is weak. Only some rows state a clone size, as once, few, many or a class for expanded clones.

>TRBV15|NA|TRBJ2-5|NA
CATSKTQETQYF
TGTGCCACCAGCAAAACTCAAGAGACCCAGTACTTC
>TRBV4-2|NA|TRBJ2-3|NA
CASSRNTDDTDTQYF
TGTGCCAGCAGCCGAAACACCGATGACACAGATACGCAGTATTTT
>TRBV30|NA|TRBJ1-5|NA
CAWSGNTLDQPQHF
TGTGCCTGGAGCGGAAACACACTTGATCAGCCCCAGCATTTT
>TRBV29-1|TRBD1|TRBJ1-5|NA
CSVRDRGTQPQHF
TGCAGCGTTCGGGACAGGGGGACTCAGCCCCAGCATTTT
>TRBV15|TRBD1|TRBJ1-5|NA
CATSRNTGVDSNQPQHF
TGTGCCACCAGCAGAAATACAGGGGTGGATAGCAATCAGCCCCAGCATTTT
>TRBV6-6|TRBD1|TRBJ1-3|NA
CASSDRGAPGNTIYF
TGTGCCAGCAGTGACAGGGGAGCCCCTGGAAACACCATATATTTT
>TRBV4-1|NA|TRBJ1-1|NA
CASSQGMALSLNTEAFF
TGCGCCAGCAGCCAGGGGATGGCGCTATCTCTGAACACTGAAGCTTTCTTT
>TRBV10-3|NA|TRBJ1-4|NA
CAISPRGDEKLFF
TGTGCCATCAGCCCACGGGGGGATGAAAAACTGTTTTTT
>TRBV28|NA|TRBJ1-6|few
CASSSLLAPGNAQPEDSPLHF
TGTGCCAGCAGTTCTTTATTGGCTCCTGGGAACGCGCAACCCGAGGATTCACCCCTCCACTTT
>TRBV7-2|TRBD1|TRBJ1-6|few
CASSWSGGADSPLHF
TGTGCCAGCAGCTGGTCAGGGGGCGCGGATTCACCCCTCCACTTT
>TRBV20-1|NA|TRBJ1-2|NA
CSAYGSYGYTF
TGCAGTGCATACGGAAGTTATGGCTACACCTTC
>TRBV28|NA|TRBJ1-3|NA
CASSLSPGNTIYF
TGTGCCAGCAGTTTATCCCCAGGAAACACCATATATTTT
>TRBV9|NA|TRBJ1-4|NA
CASSLDSRNEKLFF
TGTGCCAGCAGCTTAGACAGCCGTAATGAAAAACTGTTTTTT
>TRBV9|NA|TRBJ2-5|NA
CASSVVASLQETQYF
TGTGCCAGCAGCGTCGTAGCCTCTCTTCAAGAGACCCAGTACTTC
>TRBV14|NA|TRBJ2-3|NA
CASSRASTDTQYF
TGTGCCAGCAGCCGTGCTAGCACAGATACGCAGTATTTT
>TRBV28|TRBD2|TRBJ2-3|few
CASSLDAAGDTDTQYF
TGTGCCAGCAGTTTAGACGCAGCGGGGGACACAGATACGCAGTATTTT
>TRBV10-3|TRBD1|TRBJ1-4|NA
CAIKRGPATNEKLFF
TGTGCCATCAAGAGGGGGCCAGCAACTAATGAAAAACTGTTTTTT
>TRBV10-1|NA|TRBJ1-1|NA
CASSFGTEAFF
TGCGCCAGCAGTTTCGGCACTGAAGCTTTCTTT
>TRBV4-2|NA|TRBJ2-3|NA
CASSHMGTDTQYF
TGTGCCAGCAGCCACATGGGGACAGATACGCAGTATTTT
>TRBV19|TRBD1|TRBJ1-5|NA
CASSGDRHYSNQPQHF
TGTGCCAGTAGTGGGGACAGACATTATAGCAATCAGCCCCAGCATTTT
>TRBV30|NA|TRBJ1-2|few
CAWGDYGYTF
TGTGCCTGGGGGGATTATGGCTACACCTTC
>TRBV6-6|NA|TRBJ2-1|NA
CASIGELLPDEQFF
TGTGCCAGCATCGGGGAGCTTCTGCCGGATGAGCAGTTCTTC
>TRBV12-5|TRBD1|TRBJ1-1|NA
CASGNTQGAEAFF
TGTGCTAGTGGTAACACCCAGGGGGCCGAAGCTTTCTTT
>TRBV4-3|NA|TRBJ2-4|once
CASSPGTLIAKNIQYF
TGCGCCAGCAGCCCGGGGACCCTAATAGCCAAAAACATTCAGTACTTC
>TRBV11-2|NA|TRBJ1-6|once
CASSFAVGNSPLHF
TGTGCCAGCAGCTTTGCAGTGGGTAATTCACCCCTCCACTTT
>TRBV6-5|NA|TRBJ1-1|NA
CASSYTTANTEAFF
TGTGCCAGCAGCTACACGACGGCGAACACTGAAGCTTTCTTT
>TRBV7-8|TRBD1|TRBJ1-2|NA
CASSLSGTGLNYGYTF
TGTGCCAGCAGCTTATCCGGGACAGGCCTTAACTATGGCTACACCTTC